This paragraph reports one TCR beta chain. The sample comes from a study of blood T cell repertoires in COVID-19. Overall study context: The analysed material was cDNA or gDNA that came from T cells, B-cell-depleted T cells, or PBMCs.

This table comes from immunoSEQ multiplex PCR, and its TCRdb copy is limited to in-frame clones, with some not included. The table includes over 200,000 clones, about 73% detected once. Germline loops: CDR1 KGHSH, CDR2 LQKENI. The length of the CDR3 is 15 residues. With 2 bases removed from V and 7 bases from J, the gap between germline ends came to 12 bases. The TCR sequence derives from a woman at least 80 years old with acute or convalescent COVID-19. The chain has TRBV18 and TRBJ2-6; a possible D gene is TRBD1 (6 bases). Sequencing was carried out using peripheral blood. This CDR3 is CASSPGQIGANVLTF. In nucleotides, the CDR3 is TGTGCCAGCTCACCAGGACAGATCGGCGCCAACGTCCTGACTTTC.